Here is one T cell receptor (beta chain) with its context. Only a few counts were recorded for this clonotype. Its antigen is not yet known. One base away there is no much larger clone; base qualities are not given. This sample is drawn from a study of T-cell reconstitution after alpha-beta-depleted transplantation in children (dated by TCRdb to 2016 to 2017). Background for the entire study: Using TCR repertoire profiling, the study quantitatively followed how T-cell immune reconstitution unfolded in children after TCRalphabeta/CD19-depleted allogeneic hematopoietic cell transplantation.

The treatment or condition label of this sample denotes: allogeneic hematopoietic cell transplantation with graft depleted of TCRalphabeta T cells and CD19 B cells. The transplant recipients were children given TCRalphabeta/CD19-depleted allogeneic hematopoietic cell grafts. The paper's findings and limits, for the study overall: The high TCRbeta diversity at day 60 in some patients was ascribed to recipient T cells and intrathymic progenitors that had survived conditioning. The apparently early alphabetaT-cell count recovery about two months after transplant was reportedly dependent on only several hundred rapidly expanded clones derived from non-depleted graft cells. The frequencies of hyperexpanded clones fell over the following months, and after one year, T-cell counts and TCRbeta diversity were mostly attributed to newly produced T cells.

Library creation used PCR. Sequenced using an Illumina HiSeq 2500. To normalize quantification of the TCRbeta repertoire, the TCR libraries were built with molecular barcoding that relied on unique molecular identifiers. The raw public data were reprocessed by TCRdb itself: fastp quality trimming at Q25, MiXCR clonotype calling, in-frame beta chains only. Identical CDR3 protein sequences are pooled into one entry, listed with their most common genes and DNA. The sample profile shows under 400,000 distinct CDR3 sequences; around 25% of them were found once. The ten largest clones take up 9.5% to 12% of the sample. CDR1 and CDR2 (MGHRA, YSYEKL) derive from the germline V gene. The junction carries 25 bases between V and J, which are trimmed by 3 bases and 7 bases respectively. Inclusive of the bounding cysteine and phenylalanine, the CDR3 is 18 residues long. CDR3 DNA only is kept here, 54 bases in frame from base 1.

This receptor was identified in a male patient aged 10 to 17 who had a stem cell transplant for acute lymphoblastic leukemia, so the T cells may come from the graft donor. The sequence joins TRBV4-1 to TRBJ2-1; the D region possibly corresponds to TRBD1 (5 bases align). Specimen: PBMCs, mostly from graft donor cells, collected 180 days after TCRalphabeta/CD19-depleted stem cell transplant. The CDR3 protein: CASSHPQVKAGRGNEQFF. The DNA sequence is TGCGCCAGCAGCCATCCTCAGGTTAAAGCAGGGCGTGGGAATGAGCAGTTCTTC.